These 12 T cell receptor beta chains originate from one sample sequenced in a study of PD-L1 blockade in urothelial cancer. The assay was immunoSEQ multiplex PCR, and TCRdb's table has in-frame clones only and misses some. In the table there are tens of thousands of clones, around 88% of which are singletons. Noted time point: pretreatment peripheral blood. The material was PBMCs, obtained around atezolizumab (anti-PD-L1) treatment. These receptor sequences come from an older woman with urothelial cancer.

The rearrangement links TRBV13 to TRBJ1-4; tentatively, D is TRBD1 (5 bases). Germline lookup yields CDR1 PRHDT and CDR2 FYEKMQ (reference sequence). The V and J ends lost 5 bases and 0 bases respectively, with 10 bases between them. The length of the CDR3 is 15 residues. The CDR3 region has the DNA TGTGCCAGCAGCACAACAGGTCCAACTAATGAAAAACTGTTTTTT. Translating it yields CASSTTGPTNEKLFF. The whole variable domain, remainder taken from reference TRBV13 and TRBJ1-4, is AAGVIQSPRHLIKEKRETATLKCYPIPRHDTVYWYQQGPGQDPQFLISFYEKMQSDKGSIPDRFSAQQFSDYHSELNMSSLELGDSALYFCASSTTGPTNEKLFFGSGTQLSVL.

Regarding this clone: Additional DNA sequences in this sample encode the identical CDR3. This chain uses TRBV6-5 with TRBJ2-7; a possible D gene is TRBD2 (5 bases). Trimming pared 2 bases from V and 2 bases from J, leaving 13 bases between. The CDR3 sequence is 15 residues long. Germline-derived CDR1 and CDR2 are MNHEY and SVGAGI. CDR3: CASSYGGLGTYEQYF. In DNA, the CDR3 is TGTGCCAGCAGTTACGGAGGACTTGGGACCTACGAGCAGTACTTC.

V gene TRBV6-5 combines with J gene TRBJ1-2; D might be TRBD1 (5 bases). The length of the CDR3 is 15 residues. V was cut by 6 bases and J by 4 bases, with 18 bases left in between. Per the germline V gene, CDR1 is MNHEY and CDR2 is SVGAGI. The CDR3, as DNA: TGTGCCAGCAGCCCCTACCCCACAGGCGCCTATGGCTACACCTTC. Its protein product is CASSPYPTGAYGYTF.

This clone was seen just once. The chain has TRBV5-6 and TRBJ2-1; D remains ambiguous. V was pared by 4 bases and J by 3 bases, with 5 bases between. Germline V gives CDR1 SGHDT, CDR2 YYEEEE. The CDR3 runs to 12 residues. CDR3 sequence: CASSPNYNEQFF. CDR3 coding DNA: TGTGCCAGCAGCCCTAACTACAATGAGCAGTTCTTC.

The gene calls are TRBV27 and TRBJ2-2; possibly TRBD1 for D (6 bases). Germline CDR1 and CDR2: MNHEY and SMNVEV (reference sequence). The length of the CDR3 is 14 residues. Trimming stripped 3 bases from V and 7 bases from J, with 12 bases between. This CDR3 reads CASSFQGQGGELFF. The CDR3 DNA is TGTGCCAGCAGTTTCCAGGGGCAGGGCGGGGAGCTGTTTTTT.

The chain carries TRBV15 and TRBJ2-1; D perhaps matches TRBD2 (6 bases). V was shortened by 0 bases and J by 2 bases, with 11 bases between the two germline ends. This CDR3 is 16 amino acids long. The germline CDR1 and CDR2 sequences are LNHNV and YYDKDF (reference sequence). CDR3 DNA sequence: TGTGCCACCAGCAGAGACGGAGGGAGCACCTACAATGAGCAGTTCTTC. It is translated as CATSRDGGSTYNEQFF.

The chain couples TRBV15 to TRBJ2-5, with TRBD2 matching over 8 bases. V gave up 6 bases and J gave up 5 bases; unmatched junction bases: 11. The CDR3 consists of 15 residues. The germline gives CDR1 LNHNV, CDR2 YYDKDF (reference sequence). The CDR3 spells CATSLTGGPEETQYF. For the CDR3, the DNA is TGTGCCACCAGTCTAACGGGAGGGCCTGAGGAGACCCAGTACTTC.

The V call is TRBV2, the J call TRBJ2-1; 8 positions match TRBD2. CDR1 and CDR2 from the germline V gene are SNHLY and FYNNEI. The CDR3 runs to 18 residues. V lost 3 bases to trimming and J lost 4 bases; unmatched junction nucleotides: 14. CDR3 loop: CASSDQPFRSGGYNEQFF. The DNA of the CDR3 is TGTGCCAGCAGTGACCAACCTTTTCGGAGCGGGGGATACAATGAGCAGTTCTTC.

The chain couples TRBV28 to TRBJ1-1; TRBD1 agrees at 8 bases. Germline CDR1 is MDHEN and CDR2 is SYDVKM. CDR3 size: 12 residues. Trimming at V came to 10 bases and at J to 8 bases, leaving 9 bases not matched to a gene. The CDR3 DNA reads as TGTGCCACCAGACAGGGGTGGAGCGAAGCTTTCTTT. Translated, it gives CATRQGWSEAFF.

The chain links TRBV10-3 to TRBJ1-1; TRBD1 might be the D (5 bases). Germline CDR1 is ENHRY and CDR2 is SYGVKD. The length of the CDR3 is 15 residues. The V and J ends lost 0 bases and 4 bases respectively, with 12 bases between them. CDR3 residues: CAISESGGAGTEAFF. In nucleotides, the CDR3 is TGTGCCATCAGTGAGTCTGGAGGGGCTGGCACTGAAGCTTTCTTT.

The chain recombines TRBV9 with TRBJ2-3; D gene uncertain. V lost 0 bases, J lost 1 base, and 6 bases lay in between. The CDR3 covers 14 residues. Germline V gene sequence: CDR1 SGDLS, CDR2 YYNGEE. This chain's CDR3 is CASSVGGRTDTQYF. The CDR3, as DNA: TGTGCCAGCAGCGTAGGTGGCCGCACAGATACGCAGTATTTT. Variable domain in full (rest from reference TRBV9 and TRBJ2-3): DSGVTQTPKHLITATGQRVTLRCSPRSGDLSVYWYQQSLDQGLQFLIQYYNGEERAKGNILERFSAQQFPDLHSELNLSSLELGDSALYFCASSVGGRTDTQYFGPGTRLTVL.

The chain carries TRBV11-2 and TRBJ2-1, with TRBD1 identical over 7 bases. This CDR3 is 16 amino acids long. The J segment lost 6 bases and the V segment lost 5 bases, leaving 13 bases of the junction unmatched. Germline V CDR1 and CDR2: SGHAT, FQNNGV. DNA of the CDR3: TGTGCCAGCAGCCCCATACAGGGGAGAGGCTCCAATGAGCAGTTCTTC. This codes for CASSPIQGRGSNEQFF.